This T cell receptor beta chain was obtained from a study of blood T cell repertoires in COVID-19. Study details: From the United States, Italy and Spain came samples of acute and convalescent COVID-19.

Germline loops: CDR1 LNHDA, CDR2 SQIVND (reference sequence). The CDR3 is made up of 13 amino acids. Trimming took 0 bases from V and 6 from J, leaving 9 bases between them. The authors' processing: Quantification of nucleated cells was approximated via reference gene primer amplification. The repertoire was sequenced with immunoSEQ multiplex PCR; TCRdb's copy has only in-frame clones and lacks some. From that table come the V and J calls and clone size; the DNA was used to work out D and trimming. The data contain roughly 460,000 clones, about 87% of them singletons. The clonotype originates from a man aged 18 to 30 with COVID-19, enrolled during active disease. The chain uses TRBV19 and TRBJ2-7; no reliable D call. The sample taken for sequencing was peripheral blood. This CDR3 reads CASSIDSVREQYF. The CDR3 nucleotides read TGTGCCAGTAGTATAGATTCGGTACGCGAGCAGTACTTC.